This TCR beta chain was sequenced during a study of T cells in localized non-small cell lung cancer. Whole-study findings and limits: The study sequenced only one region of the tumor. As a result, intratumor heterogeneity could not be excluded and remains possible. Tumor trailed uninvolved adjacent lung in T cell clonality, which peaked there.

Concerning this clone: Its specificity is unknown.

Germline CDR1 and CDR2: SGHDT and YYEEEE. Trimming took 1 base from V and 2 from J, leaving 10 bases between them. The CDR3 runs to 16 residues. TCRdb's table, derived via immunoSEQ multiplex PCR, lists solely in-frame clones and lacks some. Of almost 35,000 clones in the sample, around 93% are singletons; the top ten hold roughly 8.2%. The material sequenced was peripheral blood, taken before any cancer treatment. The clonotype originates from a female donor at least 60 years old with stage I lung adenocarcinoma. The chain has TRBV5-6 and TRBJ2-6; D is uncertain. Here the CDR3 reads CASSLYSIAGANVLTF. The CDR3 DNA is TGTGCCAGCAGCTTGTATTCTATAGCTGGGGCCAACGTCCTGACTTTC.